This TCR beta chain is from a study of regulatory T cells in long-lasting Graves disease (dated by TCRdb to about 2021). Regarding the research as a whole: Antithyroid drugs had been taken for less than 3 months by newly diagnosed Graves' disease patients. Peripheral blood TCR sequencing and RNA sequencing compared persistent Graves' disease patients with newly diagnosed Graves' disease patients. The study was registered as a clinical trial and conducted in China. A total of 35 or so samples underwent TCR sequencing: some 13 from persistent and some 20 from newly diagnosed Graves' disease patients.

As encoded in the germline V gene, CDR1 is SGHAT while CDR2 is FQNNGV. V is cut by 4 bases and J by 0 bases, and the space between the germline ends is 15 bases. Counted from cysteine to phenylalanine, this CDR3 has 16 amino acids. The only DNA kept is the CDR3, 48 bases in frame from the first base. This clonotype occurred many times. Its binding antigen is unknown. No clone much larger than this one lies a single base away; base qualities are absent. General conclusions and limits of the study: Because the primary lesion, thyroid tissue, could not be accessed, the study looked at peripheral blood alone. Preferential use of TRBV28, TRBJ1-2 and TRBJ2-5 was observed in persistent disease, whereas TRBV20-1 and TRBJ2-1 were favored in newly diagnosed disease. Only the TCR beta chain was sequenced and analyzed. Persistent Graves' disease patients showed lower TCR Shannon entropy and fewer highly expanded clones than newly diagnosed patients, suggesting clonal expansion. The small sample size was acknowledged by the authors as a limitation that may reduce accuracy. Persistent patients shared more public clonotypes among themselves (around 3,000) than newly diagnosed patients did (approximately 970).

In the paper's terms, the time point label means: newly diagnosed GD, antithyroid drugs for less than 3 months. For both TCR sequencing and RNA sequencing, RNA was extracted from PBMCs using TRIzol. The diagnosis of Graves' disease followed American Thyroid Association guidelines. Patients for the study were recruited at an endocrinology department in Xi'an, China. From each patient, 7.5 to 9.5 milliliters of peripheral blood was collected into an EDTA anticoagulant tube. Ficoll Paque Plus density gradient separation was used to isolate PBMCs, and no additional T cell sorting was done. RNA quality was checked with an Agilent 2100 Bioanalyzer and agarose gel, and concentration with a NanoDrop 2000. To prepare the library, multiplex PCR was applied. Data came from an Illumina HiSeq 4000. CDR3 regions were amplified by Arm-PCR with iRepertoire HTBI primers to construct TCR beta libraries. Gel purification was performed on PCR products prior to sequencing. In the authors' own workflow: A total of fewer than 70 TRBV and under 15 TRBJ segments were identified across samples and were used for gene usage analysis of CDR3 amino acid clonotypes. COPE and FqMerger were used to merge filtered high-quality paired reads into contigs. BLAST was used to align contigs to the IMGT TRBV, TRBD and TRBJ reference genes, and CDR3 was defined following IMGT. Clonotypes above 0.1% frequency were classified as highly expanded clones. Repertoire diversity was measured by Shannon entropy, and V-J evenness by the Gini coefficient. A clonotype found in more than one individual was treated as public. Through fastp at Q25 and MiXCR, TCRdb rebuilt clones from the public reads, retaining in-frame beta chains. Rows with one shared CDR3 protein collapse into an entry with the most common genes and DNA. TCRdb, rather than the study authors, made the V and J calls. The sample data list roughly 560,000 distinct CDR3 sequences, and 9.5% to 15% of these were observed just once. Clones ranked in the top ten supply 8% to 10% of the sample.

A further study also used this sample, focusing on T cells in Graves' hyperthyroidism and ophthalmopathy. The second publication reports: Stable Graves' hyperthyroidism was defined as the absence of progression to ophthalmopathy over 18 months of follow-up. Hyperthyroidism patients were aged 18 to 65 years and newly diagnosed, with disease duration of less than 2 months. The study excluded patients with uncontrolled infections, other autoimmune diseases, pregnancy or lactation. Diagnoses relied on clinical symptoms, serum thyroxine and TRAb, thyroid ultrasound and orbital computed tomography. A first-round RT-PCR of the TCR CDR3 used the HTBI primer set with the Qiagen OneStep RT-PCR kit. Most expanded thyroid clonotypes (frequency above 0.001) were also found in blood, which suggests that blood repertoires may mirror thyroid immune responses. In cross-validation, a model built on a 13 V-J signature told ophthalmopathy apart from stable hyperthyroidism with 85% to 90% sensitivity and around 84% specificity, and in testing the same model reached 80%/75%. During validation, the model predicted progression to ophthalmopathy a median of roughly 7.1 months ahead of onset, with more than 60% sensitivity and about 75% specificity. To identify distinguishing TCR V-J signatures, a discovery cohort of 100 or so patients was used, comprising some 45 with Graves' ophthalmopathy and around 57 with stable Graves' hyperthyroidism. Prospective prediction of ophthalmopathy was tested in an independent validation cohort of some 20 hyperthyroidism patients and around 16 patients who later progressed to ophthalmopathy. For training and testing, the roughly 93 patients in the discovery cohort were randomly divided in a 7:3 ratio. In more than 5 Graves' hyperthyroidism patients, the study also compared T-cell repertoires from thyroid tissue with T-cell repertoires from blood. After blood sampling, hyperthyroidism patients were treated with methimazole at a starting dose of 30 mg daily, and ophthalmopathy patients were treated with high-dose intravenous methylprednisolone. Libraries were constructed in a second round of multiplex PCR, after which size selection and purification were performed. Libraries were sequenced paired-end with 100 bp reads on an Illumina HiSeq2000. Raw data were processed with SOAPnuke, discarding reads with adapters, uncalled bases, mean Phred below 15, or no exact constant-primer or identifier match. High-quality paired reads were merged with COPE v1.2.5, and unique nucleotide sequences were defined as clonotypes. Clonotypes were aligned to IMGT TRBV, TRBD and TRBJ reference segments using MiTCR v1.1. Analysis was restricted to V-J combinations with a frequency above 0.0001, which covered just over 98% of repertoires. A TCS score was defined as the ratio of F50 (clonal expansion) to E x V (chaos), with BLOSUM62-based TCRdist applied between CDR3 peptides within each V-J. Welch's t-statistics and random forest reduced roughly 500 V-J features to 10 to 15, which were used in a naive Bayes classifier (R e1071). Sample size was not statistically predetermined, and investigators were not blinded to group allocation. The paper reports TCR Vbeta CDR3 sequencing of some 140 peripheral blood samples: some 44 ophthalmopathy, around 80 hyperthyroidism and 17 progressor patients.

Here the chain combines TRBV11-2 and TRBJ1-1; TRBD1 could be the D gene, as 5 bases match. The starting material was peripheral blood mononuclear cells (PBMCs), obtained at new diagnosis, from a patient treated with antithyroid drugs. This TCR derives from a woman in her twenties or thirties with Graves disease. Donor details come from another sample of the same person, matched by shared clones. The sequenced DNA: TGTGCCAGCAGCTCGAGCGACGGGGGGGTGAACACTGAAGCTTTCTTT. This yields the protein CASSSSDGGVNTEAFF. The variable domain in full, with residues beyond the CDR3 obtained from the reference TRBV11-2 and TRBJ1-1 genes, is EAGVAQSPRYKIIEKRQSVAFWCNPISGHATLYWYQQILGQGPKLLIQFQNNGVVDDSQLPKDRFSAERLKGVDSTLKIQPAKLEDSAVYLCASSSSDGGVNTEAFFGQGTRLTVV.